This T cell receptor beta chain was obtained from a study of T cell responses to AZD1222 COVID-19 vaccine. Regarding the study as a whole: Repertoires were obtained solely post-peak T cell response. Vaccine-associated CD4 TCRs spanned spike, dominant at 160-218 and 743-854.

To note about this clone: Its cognate antigen is unknown.

The method was immunoSEQ multiplex PCR; TCRdb's version includes in-frame clones alone and lacks a portion of them. The table records 90,000 or so clones, approximately 88% of them present only once. The CDR3 has 16 residues. This specimen was peripheral blood, taken on day 0 of AZD1222 vaccination. V usage is TRBV21-1 and J usage is TRBJ2-7; the tabulated D call, TRBD1, remains unverified against the DNA. TRBV21-1 is described as a pseudogene. This receptor was taken from an adult in good health. The CDR3 DNA reads TGTGCCAGCAGCAAAGGGGTGACAGGTAGCTCCTACGAGCAGTACTTC. This translates into CASSKGVTGSSYEQYF.